Presented here are 15 T cell receptor beta chains from one specimen sequenced in a study of tumor-infiltrating lymphocytes in localized non-small cell lung cancer (dated by TCRdb to 2020 to 2023). Libraries were prepared through the immunoSEQ multiplex PCR assay. In its TCRdb copy, this immuneACCESS table keeps in-frame sequences only and misses some clones. Where compared with another copy, unresolved V genes explain less than half of these, and the others have no known cause. For this sample there are 15,000 to 20,000 clones; about three quarters appear just once. Together, the top ten hold around 5.2% of the sample. Sequences were obtained from lung tumor tissue. Receptors originate from a human donor with non-small cell lung cancer.

This rearrangement joins TRBV28 to TRBJ1-5; no clear D gene. This CDR3 comprises 15 residues. V was clipped by 5 bases and J by 3 bases, with 14 bases between them. Germline V lookup: CDR1 MDHEN, CDR2 SYDVKM. This CDR3 is CASSLSGGINQPQHF. CDR3 DNA: TGTGCCAGCAGTCTATCCGGCGGGATCAATCAGCCCCAGCATTTT.

This clone was found a few times. The chain recombines TRBV19 with TRBJ2-1; TRBD2 agrees at 8 bases. The V gene end was trimmed by 1 base and the J gene end by 8 bases; junction bases not matched to a gene: 10. There are 16 residues in the CDR3. Germline-derived CDR1 and CDR2 are LNHDA and SQIVND (reference sequence). The CDR3 sequence: CASSIGRGGAVDEQFF. CDR3 sequence (DNA): TGTGCCAGTAGTATAGGCCGGGGGGGAGCTGTGGATGAGCAGTTCTTC.

In this sample, this clone turned up a few times. V and J are TRBV7-6 and TRBJ2-2; no definite D call. Germline V lookup: CDR1 SGHVS, CDR2 FNYEAQ. The ends were cut back, 0 bases at V and 1 base at J, with 6 bases in the middle. There are 15 residues in the CDR3. CDR3 residues: CASSLAGMNTGELFF. As DNA, the CDR3 is TGTGCCAGCAGCTTAGCTGGTATGAACACCGGGGAGCTGTTTTTT.

The J gene is TRBJ2-2, the V gene TRBV5-4; possible D gene TRBD1, 5 bases. The V end was cut by 4 bases, the J end by 0 bases, with 10 bases between. The germline gives CDR1 SGHNT, CDR2 YYREEE (reference sequence). CDR3 length: 15 amino acids. The CDR3 is CASSPQGTNTGELFF. The CDR3 nucleotides are TGTGCCAGCAGCCCCCAGGGTACGAACACCGGGGAGCTGTTTTTT.

The rearrangement links TRBV6-6 to TRBJ2-2, with 8 bases matching TRBD2. CDR1 is MNHNY, CDR2 SVGAGI, per germline (reference sequence). Trimming cost V 4 bases and J 9 bases; bases outside gene matches: 7. The CDR3 spans 14 residues. The DNA for the CDR3 is TGTGCCAGCAGTTCGAGCGGGGGCTCACGGGAGCTGTTTTTT. This encodes CASSSSGGSRELFF.

This chain links TRBV19 with TRBJ1-2; D is unresolved. V lost 3 bases to trimming and J lost 2 bases, with 7 bases between them. The CDR3 is made up of 13 amino acids. The V gene's germline CDR1 is LNHDA and CDR2 SQIVND (reference sequence). The CDR3 loop reads CASSMSGNYGYTF. The CDR3 DNA reads TGTGCCAGTAGTATGTCGGGCAACTATGGCTACACCTTC.

This clone was found a few times. This chain connects TRBV7-3 to TRBJ1-3; TRBD1 is a possible D gene (5 bases). This CDR3 is built from 16 residues. The V end lost 0 bases, the J end lost 3 bases, and 12 bases lay between the germline ends. The germline V gene encodes CDR1 SGHTA and CDR2 FQGTGA. The CDR3 is CASSLTSGGGGNTIYF. The CDR3 bases are TGTGCCAGCAGCTTAACAAGTGGGGGTGGTGGAAACACCATATATTTT. The full variable domain, its missing parts supplied by reference TRBV7-3 and TRBJ1-3, is GAGVSQTPSNKVTEKGKYVELRCDPISGHTALYWYRQSLGQGPEFLIYFQGTGAADDSGLPNDRFFAVRPEGSVSTLKIQRTERGDSAVYLCASSLTSGGGGNTIYFGEGSWLTVV.

The chain is built from TRBV4-2 and TRBJ2-7; 10 bases map to TRBD1. The CDR3 length is 16 residues. The V segment lost 3 bases and the J segment 7 bases; nucleotides outside the gene matches: 12. From germline, CDR1 is LGHNA and CDR2 YNFKEQ. As DNA, the CDR3 is TGTGCCAGCAGCCAGGCGTCCGGGACAGGGGAAGGGGAGCAGTACTTC. Its protein is CASSQASGTGEGEQYF.

This clone was detected a few times. The V and J genes are TRBV11-2 and TRBJ2-3; either TRBD1 or TRBD2 may fit D (6 bases each). The CDR3 is made up of 15 amino acids. The germline V and J ends were trimmed by 0 bases and 4 bases, with 11 bases remaining between them. CDR1 SGHAT and CDR2 FQNNGV come from the germline V gene. The CDR3 sequence: CASSLEGGFADTQYF. The CDR3 region has the DNA TGTGCCAGCAGCTTAGAGGGGGGCTTCGCAGATACGCAGTATTTT. Based on the CDR3 plus reference TRBV11-2 and TRBJ2-3, the full variable domain is EAGVAQSPRYKIIEKRQSVAFWCNPISGHATLYWYQQILGQGPKLLIQFQNNGVVDDSQLPKDRFSAERLKGVDSTLKIQPAKLEDSAVYLCASSLEGGFADTQYFGPGTRLTVL.

The CDR3 nucleotides are TGTGCCAGCAGCCGGTCCCGTGTTGTCTCTGAAGCTTTCTTT. Translation: CASSRSRVVSEAFF. J is TRBJ1-1 and V is TRBV7-9; no clear D. CDR3 length: 14 residues. V was pared by 5 bases and J by 6 bases, with 16 bases between. CDR1 is SEHNR and CDR2 is FQNEAQ in the germline V gene (reference sequence).

The chain uses TRBV27 and TRBJ2-7, with TRBD2 matching 10 bases. The V and J ends lost 2 bases and 1 base, in that order; junction bases with no gene match: 11. This CDR3 region has 18 residues. Germline CDR1 is MNHEY and CDR2 is SMNVEV (reference sequence). In DNA form, the CDR3 reads TGTGCCAGCAGTTTAGGTCGGTTAGCGGGGGGCTATTCCTACGAGCAGTACTTC. Encoded protein: CASSLGRLAGGYSYEQYF.

This sequence joins TRBV2 and TRBJ2-5, with TRBD1 as a possible D gene (6 bases). Trimming took off 3 bases at V and 3 bases at J, with 17 bases between the two ends. The CDR3 consists of 16 residues. Germline-derived CDR1 and CDR2 are SNHLY and FYNNEI. The CDR3 sequence: CASSDFARGPKETQYF. The CDR3 DNA follows: TGTGCCAGCAGTGATTTCGCCAGGGGCCCTAAAGAGACCCAGTACTTC.

V and J are TRBV6-5 and TRBJ1-1, with TRBD1 as a possible D gene (6 bases). Germline V CDR1 and CDR2: MNHEY, SVGAGI. This CDR3 has 15 amino acids. V was clipped by 5 bases and J by 0 bases, with 13 bases between them. The CDR3 spells CASSTWTAMNTEAFF. The CDR3 nucleotides read TGTGCCAGCAGTACCTGGACAGCTATGAACACTGAAGCTTTCTTT.

The chain uses TRBV19 and TRBJ2-5, with D unresolved. V was pared by 5 bases and J by 2 bases, with 9 bases between. The CDR3 has 13 residues. Germline CDR1 reads LNHDA; CDR2 reads SQIVND (reference sequence). CDR3 amino acids: CASSDQIQETQYF. CDR3 coding DNA: TGTGCCAGTAGTGATCAGATTCAAGAGACCCAGTACTTC.

The V call is TRBV7-9, the J call TRBJ2-7; 13 positions agree with TRBD2. V dropped 5 bases and J dropped 5; count of bases not matched to a gene: 6. The CDR3 runs 15 residues. Germline V gene lookup returns CDR1 SEHNR and CDR2 FQNEAQ (reference sequence). Here the CDR3 DNA reads TGTGCCAGCAGCCCGGGACTAGCGGGGTCTGACGAGCAGTACTTC. It codes for CASSPGLAGSDEQYF.